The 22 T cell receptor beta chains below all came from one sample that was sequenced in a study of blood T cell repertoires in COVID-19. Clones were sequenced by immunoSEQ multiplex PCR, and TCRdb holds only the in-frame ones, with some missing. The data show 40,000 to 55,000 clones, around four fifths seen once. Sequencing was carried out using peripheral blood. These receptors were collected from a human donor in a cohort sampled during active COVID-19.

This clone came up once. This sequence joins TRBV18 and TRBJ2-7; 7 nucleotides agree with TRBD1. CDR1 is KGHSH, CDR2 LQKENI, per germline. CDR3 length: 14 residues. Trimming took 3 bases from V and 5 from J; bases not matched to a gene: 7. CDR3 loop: CASSPRQGLDEQYF. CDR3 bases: TGTGCCAGCTCACCCCGACAGGGTCTGGACGAGCAGTACTTC.

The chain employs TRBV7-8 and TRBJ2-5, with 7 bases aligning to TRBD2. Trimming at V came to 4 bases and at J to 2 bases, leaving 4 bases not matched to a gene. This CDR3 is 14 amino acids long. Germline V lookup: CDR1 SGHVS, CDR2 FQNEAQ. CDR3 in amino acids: CASSSTGRQETQYF. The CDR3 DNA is TGTGCCAGCAGCTCAACCGGGAGGCAAGAGACCCAGTACTTC.

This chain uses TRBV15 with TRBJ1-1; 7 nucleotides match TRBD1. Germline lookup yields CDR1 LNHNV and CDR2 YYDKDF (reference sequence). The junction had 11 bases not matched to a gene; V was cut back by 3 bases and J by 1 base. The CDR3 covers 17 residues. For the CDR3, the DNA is TGTGCCACCAGCAGCCTAGTAAGGGGGCCTGGGAACACTGAAGCTTTCTTT. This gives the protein CATSSLVRGPGNTEAFF.

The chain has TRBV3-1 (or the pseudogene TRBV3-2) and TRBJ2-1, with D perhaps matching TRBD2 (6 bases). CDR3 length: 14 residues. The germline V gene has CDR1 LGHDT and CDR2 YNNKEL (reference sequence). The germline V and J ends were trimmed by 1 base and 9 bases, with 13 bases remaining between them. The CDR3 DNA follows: TGTGCCAGCAGCCAAGTTGAGGGAGGTGGTGAGCAGTTCTTC. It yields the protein CASSQVEGGGEQFF.

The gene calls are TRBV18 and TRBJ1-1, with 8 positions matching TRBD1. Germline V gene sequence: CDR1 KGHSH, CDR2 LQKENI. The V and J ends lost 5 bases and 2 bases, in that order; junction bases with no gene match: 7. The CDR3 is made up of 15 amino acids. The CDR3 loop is CASSTGRGQNTEAFF. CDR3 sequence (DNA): TGTGCCAGCTCAACGGGCAGGGGGCAAAACACTGAAGCTTTCTTT.

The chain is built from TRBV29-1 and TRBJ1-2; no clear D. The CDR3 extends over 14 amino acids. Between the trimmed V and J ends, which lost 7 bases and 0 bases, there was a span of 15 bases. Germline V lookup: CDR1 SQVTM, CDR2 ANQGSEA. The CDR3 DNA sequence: TGCAGCGCTGACTCTGCGGCTGCTAACTATGGCTACACCTTC. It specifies CSADSAAANYGYTF.

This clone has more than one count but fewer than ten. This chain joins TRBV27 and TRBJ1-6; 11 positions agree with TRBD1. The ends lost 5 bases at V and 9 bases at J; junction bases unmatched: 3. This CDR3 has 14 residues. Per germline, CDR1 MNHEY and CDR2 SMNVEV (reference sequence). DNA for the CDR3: TGTGCCAGCAGTCAGGGGACAGGGGGTTCACCCCTCCACTTT. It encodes CASSQGTGGSPLHF.

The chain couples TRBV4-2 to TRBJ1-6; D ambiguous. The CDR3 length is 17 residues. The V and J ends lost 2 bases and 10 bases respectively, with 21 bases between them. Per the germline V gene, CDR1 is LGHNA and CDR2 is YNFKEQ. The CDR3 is CASSQPRGNQNASPLHF. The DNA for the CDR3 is TGTGCCAGCAGCCAACCCCGGGGAAACCAGAATGCCTCACCCCTCCACTTT.

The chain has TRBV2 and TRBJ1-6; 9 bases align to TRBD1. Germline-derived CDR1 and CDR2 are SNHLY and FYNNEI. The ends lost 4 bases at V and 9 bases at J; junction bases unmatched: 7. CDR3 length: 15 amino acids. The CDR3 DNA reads TGTGCCAGCAGTGGACCGGGACAGGGTATTTCACCCCTCCACTTT. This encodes CASSGPGQGISPLHF.

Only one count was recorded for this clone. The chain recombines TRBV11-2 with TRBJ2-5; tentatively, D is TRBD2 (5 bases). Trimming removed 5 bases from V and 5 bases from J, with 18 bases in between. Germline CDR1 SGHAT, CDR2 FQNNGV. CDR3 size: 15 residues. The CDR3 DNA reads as TGTGCCAGCAGCCCACGCCTTTCAAAGCGGGAGACCCAGTACTTC. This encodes CASSPRLSKRETQYF.

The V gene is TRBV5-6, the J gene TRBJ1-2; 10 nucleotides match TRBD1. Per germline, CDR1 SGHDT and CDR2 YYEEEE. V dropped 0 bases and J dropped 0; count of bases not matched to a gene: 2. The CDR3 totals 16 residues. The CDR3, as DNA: TGTGCCAGCAGCTTGGGACAGGGGGCAACTAACTATGGCTACACCTTC. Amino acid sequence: CASSLGQGATNYGYTF.

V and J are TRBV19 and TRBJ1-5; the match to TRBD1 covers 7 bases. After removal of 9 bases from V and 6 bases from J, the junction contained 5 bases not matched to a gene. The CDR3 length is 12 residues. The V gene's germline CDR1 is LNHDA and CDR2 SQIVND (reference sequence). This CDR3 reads CASSTGVQPQHF. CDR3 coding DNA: TGTGCCAGCTCTACAGGGGTTCAGCCCCAGCATTTT. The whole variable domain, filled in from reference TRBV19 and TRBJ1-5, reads DGGITQSPKYLFRKEGQNVTLSCEQNLNHDAMYWYRQDPGQGLRLIYYSQIVNDFQKGDIAEGYSVSREKKESFPLTVTSAQKNPTAFYLCASSTGVQPQHFGDGTRLSIL.

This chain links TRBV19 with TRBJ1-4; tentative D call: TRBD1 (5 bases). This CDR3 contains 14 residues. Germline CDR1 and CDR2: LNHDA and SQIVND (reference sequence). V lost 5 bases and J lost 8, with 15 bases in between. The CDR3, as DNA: TGTGCCAGTAGTTTAGCGTGGGGCCACGAAAAACTGTTTTTT. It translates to CASSLAWGHEKLFF.

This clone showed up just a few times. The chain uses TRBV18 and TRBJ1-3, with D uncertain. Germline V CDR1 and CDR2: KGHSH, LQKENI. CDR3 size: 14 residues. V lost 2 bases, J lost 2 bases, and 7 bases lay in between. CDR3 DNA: TGTGCCAGCTCACCATTTCGGGCTGGAAACACCATATATTTT. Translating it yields CASSPFRAGNTIYF.

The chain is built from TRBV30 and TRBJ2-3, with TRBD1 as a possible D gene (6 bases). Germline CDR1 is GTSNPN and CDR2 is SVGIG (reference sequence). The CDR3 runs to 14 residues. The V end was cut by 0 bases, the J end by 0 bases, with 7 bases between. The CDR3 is CAWSVGQSTDTQYF. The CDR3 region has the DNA TGTGCCTGGAGTGTAGGACAGAGCACAGATACGCAGTATTTT.

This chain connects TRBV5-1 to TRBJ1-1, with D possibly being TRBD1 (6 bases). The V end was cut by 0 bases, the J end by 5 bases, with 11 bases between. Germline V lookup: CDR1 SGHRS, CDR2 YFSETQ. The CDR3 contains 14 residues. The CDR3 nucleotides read TGCGCCAGCAGCTTGGACATTGGACAGACTGAAGCTTTCTTT. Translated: CASSLDIGQTEAFF.

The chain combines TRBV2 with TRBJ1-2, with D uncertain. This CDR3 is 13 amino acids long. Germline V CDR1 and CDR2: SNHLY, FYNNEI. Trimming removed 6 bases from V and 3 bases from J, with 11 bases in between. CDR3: CASRGWGDYGYTF. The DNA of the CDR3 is TGTGCCAGCAGAGGTTGGGGAGACTATGGCTACACCTTC.

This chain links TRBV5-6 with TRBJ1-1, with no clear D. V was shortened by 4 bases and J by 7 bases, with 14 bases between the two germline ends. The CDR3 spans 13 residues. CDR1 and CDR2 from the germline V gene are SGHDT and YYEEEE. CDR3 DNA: TGTGCCAGCAGCCTAGGAGGGAGCCTTGAAGCTTTCTTT. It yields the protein CASSLGGSLEAFF.

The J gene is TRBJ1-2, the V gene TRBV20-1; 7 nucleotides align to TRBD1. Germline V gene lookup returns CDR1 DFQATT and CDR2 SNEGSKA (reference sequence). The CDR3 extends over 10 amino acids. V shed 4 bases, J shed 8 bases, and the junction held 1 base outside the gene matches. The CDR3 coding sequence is TGCAGTGCTACCAGGGGGGGCTACACCTTC. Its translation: CSATRGGYTF.

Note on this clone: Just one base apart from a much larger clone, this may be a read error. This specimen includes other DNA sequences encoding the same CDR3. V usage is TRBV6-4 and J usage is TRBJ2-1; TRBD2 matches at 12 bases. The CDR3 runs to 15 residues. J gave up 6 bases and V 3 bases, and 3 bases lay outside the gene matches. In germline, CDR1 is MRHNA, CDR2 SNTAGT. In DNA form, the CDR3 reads TGTGCCAGCAGTGATTCTAGCGGGGGGGCCAATGAGCAGTTCTTC. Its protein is CASSDSSGGANEQFF.

CDR3 DNA: TGTGCCTGGAGCACAGGGGTTTTTTGGACTGAAGCTTTCTTT. Translating gives CAWSTGVFWTEAFF. This chain links TRBV30 with TRBJ1-1; 7 bases fit TRBD1. J gave up 5 bases and V 3 bases, and 9 bases lay outside the gene matches. Germline V lookup: CDR1 GTSNPN, CDR2 SVGIG (reference sequence). The CDR3 runs 14 residues. The full variable domain, completed using reference TRBV30 and TRBJ1-1, is SQTIHQWPATLVQPVGSPLSLECTVEGTSNPNLYWYRQAAGRGLQLLFYSVGIGQISSEVPQNLSASRPQDRQFILSSKKLLLSDSGFYLCAWSTGVFWTEAFFGQGTRLTVV.

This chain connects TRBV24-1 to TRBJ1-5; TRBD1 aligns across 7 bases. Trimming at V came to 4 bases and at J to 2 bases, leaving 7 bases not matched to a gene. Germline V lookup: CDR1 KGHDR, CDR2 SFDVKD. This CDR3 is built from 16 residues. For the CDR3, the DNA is TGTGCCACCAGTGACCACCGACAGGGAGGCAATCAGCCCCAGCATTTT. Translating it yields CATSDHRQGGNQPQHF.